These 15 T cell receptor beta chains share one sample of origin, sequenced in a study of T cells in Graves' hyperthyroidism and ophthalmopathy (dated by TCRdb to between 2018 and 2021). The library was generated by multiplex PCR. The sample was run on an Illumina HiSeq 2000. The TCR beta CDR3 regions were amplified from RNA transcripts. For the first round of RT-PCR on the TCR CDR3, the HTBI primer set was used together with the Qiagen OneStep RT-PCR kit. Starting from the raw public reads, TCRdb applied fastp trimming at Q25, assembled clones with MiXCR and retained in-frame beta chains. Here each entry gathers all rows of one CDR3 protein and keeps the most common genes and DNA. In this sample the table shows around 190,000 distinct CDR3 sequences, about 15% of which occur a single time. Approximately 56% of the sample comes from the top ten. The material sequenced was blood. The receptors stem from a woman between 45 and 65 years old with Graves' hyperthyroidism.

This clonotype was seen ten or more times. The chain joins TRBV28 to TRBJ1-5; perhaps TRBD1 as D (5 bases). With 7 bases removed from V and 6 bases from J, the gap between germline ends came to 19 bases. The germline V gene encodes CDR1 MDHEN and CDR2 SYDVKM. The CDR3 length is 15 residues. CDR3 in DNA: TGTGCCAGCAAAGGGGTCCTAGATATCCGTCAGCCCCAGCATTTT. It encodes CASKGVLDIRQPQHF.

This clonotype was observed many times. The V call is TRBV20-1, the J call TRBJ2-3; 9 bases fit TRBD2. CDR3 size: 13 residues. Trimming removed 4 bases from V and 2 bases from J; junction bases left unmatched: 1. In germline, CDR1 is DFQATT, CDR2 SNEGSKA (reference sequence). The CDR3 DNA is TGCAGTGCTACTAGCGGGGCCACAGATACGCAGTATTTT. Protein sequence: CSATSGATDTQYF.

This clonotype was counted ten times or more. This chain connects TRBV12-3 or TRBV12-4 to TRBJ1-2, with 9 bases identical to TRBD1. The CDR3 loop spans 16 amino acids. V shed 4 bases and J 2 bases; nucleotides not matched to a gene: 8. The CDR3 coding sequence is TGTGCCAGCAGTTATTCCGGGACAGGGAAAAACTATGGCTACACCTTC. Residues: CASSYSGTGKNYGYTF.

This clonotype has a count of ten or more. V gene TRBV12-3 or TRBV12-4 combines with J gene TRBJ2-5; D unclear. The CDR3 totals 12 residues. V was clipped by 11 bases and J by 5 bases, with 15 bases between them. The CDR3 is CAVHGPGETQYF. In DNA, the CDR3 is TGTGCCGTACATGGTCCCGGGGAGACCCAGTACTTC.

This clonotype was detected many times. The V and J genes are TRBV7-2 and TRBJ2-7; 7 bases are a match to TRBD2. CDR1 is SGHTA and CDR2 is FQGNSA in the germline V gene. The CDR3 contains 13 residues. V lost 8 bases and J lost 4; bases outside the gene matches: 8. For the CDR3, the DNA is TGTGCCAGCCACGGAAGCGGGAAGTACGAGCAGTACTTC. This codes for CASHGSGKYEQYF. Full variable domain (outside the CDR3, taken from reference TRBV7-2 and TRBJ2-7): GAGVSQSPSNKVTEKGKDVELRCDPISGHTALYWYRQSLGQGLEFLIYFQGNSAPDKSGLPSDRFSAERTGGSVSTLTIQRTQQEDSAVYLCASHGSGKYEQYFGPGTRLTVT.

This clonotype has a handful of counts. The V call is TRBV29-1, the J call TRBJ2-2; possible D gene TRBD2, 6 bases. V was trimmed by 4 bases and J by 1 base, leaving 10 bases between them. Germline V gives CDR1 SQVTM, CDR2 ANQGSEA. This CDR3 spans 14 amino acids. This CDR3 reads CSVGRDLNTGELFF. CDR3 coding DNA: TGCAGCGTTGGAAGGGACTTGAACACCGGGGAGCTGTTTTTT.

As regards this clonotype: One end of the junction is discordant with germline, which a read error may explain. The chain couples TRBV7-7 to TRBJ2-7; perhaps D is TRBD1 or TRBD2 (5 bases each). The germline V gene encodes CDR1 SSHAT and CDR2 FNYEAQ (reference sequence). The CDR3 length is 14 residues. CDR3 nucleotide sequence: TGTGCTAGCAGCCTTGGAGTGGGGGACTACGAGCAGTACTTC. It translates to CASSLGVGDYEQYF.

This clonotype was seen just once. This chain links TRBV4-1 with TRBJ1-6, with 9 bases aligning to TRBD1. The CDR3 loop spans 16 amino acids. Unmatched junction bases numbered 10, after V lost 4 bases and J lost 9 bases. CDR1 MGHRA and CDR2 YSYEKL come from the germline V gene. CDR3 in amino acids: CASSPLSGQGSSPLHF. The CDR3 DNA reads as TGCGCCAGCAGCCCTCTCTCGGGACAGGGTAGTTCACCCCTCCACTTT.

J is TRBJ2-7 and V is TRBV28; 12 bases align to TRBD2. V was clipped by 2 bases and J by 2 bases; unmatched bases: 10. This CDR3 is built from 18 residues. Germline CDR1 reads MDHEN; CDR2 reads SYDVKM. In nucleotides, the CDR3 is TGTGCCAGCAGTTTACCGTCTAGCGGGAGGGGGGGGACCTACGAGCAGTACTTC. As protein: CASSLPSSGRGGTYEQYF. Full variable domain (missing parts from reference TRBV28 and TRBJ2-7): DVKVTQSSRYLVKRTGEKVFLECVQDMDHENMFWYRQDPGLGLRLIYFSYDVKMKEKGDIPEGYSVSREKKERFSLILESASTNQTSMYLCASSLPSSGRGGTYEQYFGPGTRLTVT.

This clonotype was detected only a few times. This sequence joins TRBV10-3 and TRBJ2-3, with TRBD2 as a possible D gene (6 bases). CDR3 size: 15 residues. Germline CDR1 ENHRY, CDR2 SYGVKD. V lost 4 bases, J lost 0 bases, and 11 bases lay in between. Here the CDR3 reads CAISGKGTSTDTQYF. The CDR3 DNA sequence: TGTGCCATCAGTGGTAAGGGGACTAGCACAGATACGCAGTATTTT.

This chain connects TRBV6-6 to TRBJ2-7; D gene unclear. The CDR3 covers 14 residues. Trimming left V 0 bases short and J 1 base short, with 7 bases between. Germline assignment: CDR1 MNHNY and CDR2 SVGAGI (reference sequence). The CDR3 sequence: CASSYSIDSYEQYF. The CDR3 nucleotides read TGTGCCAGCAGTTACTCGATAGATTCCTACGAGCAGTACTTC.

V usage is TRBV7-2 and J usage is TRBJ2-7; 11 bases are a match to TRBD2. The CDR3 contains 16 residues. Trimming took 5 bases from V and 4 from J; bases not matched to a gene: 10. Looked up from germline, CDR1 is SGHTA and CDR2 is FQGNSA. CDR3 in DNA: TGTGCCAGCAGCATCCTAGCGGGAGGTTTCTTGTACGAGCAGTACTTC. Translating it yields CASSILAGGFLYEQYF.

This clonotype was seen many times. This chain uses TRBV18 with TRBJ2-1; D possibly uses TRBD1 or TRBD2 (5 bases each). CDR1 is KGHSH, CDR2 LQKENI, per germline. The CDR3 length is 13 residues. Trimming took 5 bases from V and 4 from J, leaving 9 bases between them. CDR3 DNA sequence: TGTGCCAGCTCAGGGACGGAGTACAATGAGCAGTTCTTC. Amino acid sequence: CASSGTEYNEQFF.

DNA of the CDR3: TGTGCCAGTACCCTGGGGTTGAACACTGAAGCTTTCTTT. Protein sequence: CASTLGLNTEAFF. The chain carries TRBV19 and TRBJ1-1, with D unclear. This CDR3 spans 13 amino acids. The germline V and J ends were trimmed by 7 bases and 0 bases, with 9 bases remaining between them. The germline V gene encodes CDR1 LNHDA and CDR2 SQIVND (reference sequence).

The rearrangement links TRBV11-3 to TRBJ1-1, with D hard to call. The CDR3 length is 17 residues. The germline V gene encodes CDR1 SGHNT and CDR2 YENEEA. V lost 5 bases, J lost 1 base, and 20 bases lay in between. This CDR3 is CASSPFLGVSGNTEAFF. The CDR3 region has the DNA TGTGCCAGCAGCCCATTTTTAGGTGTCTCTGGGAACACTGAAGCTTTCTTT.